This T cell receptor (beta chain) originates from a study of CD8 T cells in Susac syndrome. Random hexamers were used to reverse transcribe 0.5 to 1 ug of RNA. A multiplex approach, immunoSEQ multiplex PCR, amplified TCR beta CDR3 across 54 Vbeta and 13 Jbeta. One entry per CDR3 protein results from TCRdb running MiXCR on the immunoSEQ multiplex PCR reads. This table holds under 200,000 distinct CDR3 sequences, around 95% found once. V was pared by 0 bases and J by 10 bases, with 17 bases between. Germline V gene lookup returns CDR1 SGHDT and CDR2 YYEEEE. The CDR3 has 15 amino acids. TCR beta sequencing covered blood CD8+ and CD4+ T cells. The patients who served as multiple sclerosis controls were treatment-naive and had stable or active relapsing-remitting disease that fulfilled the revised McDonald criteria. Negative isolation yielded the CD8+ and CD4+ T cells, while FACS enriched the TEMRA cells.

Sequenced input: CD8+ T cells from PBMCs. The receptor comes from a human donor with multiple sclerosis. The chain has TRBV5-6 and TRBJ2-1, with unresolved D. The DNA for the CDR3 is TGTGCCAGCAGCTTGGGAGGATTCGTCTATGGGGAGCAGTTCTTC. Translation gives CASSLGGFVYGEQFF.